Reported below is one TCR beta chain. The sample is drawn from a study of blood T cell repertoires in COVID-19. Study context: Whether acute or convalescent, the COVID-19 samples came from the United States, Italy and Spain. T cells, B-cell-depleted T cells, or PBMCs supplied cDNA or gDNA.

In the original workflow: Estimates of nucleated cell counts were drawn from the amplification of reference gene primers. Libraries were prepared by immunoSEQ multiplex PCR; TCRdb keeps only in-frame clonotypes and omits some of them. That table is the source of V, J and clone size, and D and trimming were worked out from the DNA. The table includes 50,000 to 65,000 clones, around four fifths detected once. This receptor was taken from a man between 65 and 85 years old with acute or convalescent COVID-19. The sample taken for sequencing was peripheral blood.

CDR3 sequence reads: CASRLAAPWQGTYSNQPQHF. The CDR3 DNA reads as TGTGCAAGTCGCTTAGCTGCTCCGTGGCAGGGGACCTATAGCAATCAGCCCCAGCATTTT. J is TRBJ1-5 and V is TRBV12-2; the table's D call of TRBD1 was not tested on the DNA. TRBV12-2 is a recognized pseudogene. This CDR3 contains 20 residues.